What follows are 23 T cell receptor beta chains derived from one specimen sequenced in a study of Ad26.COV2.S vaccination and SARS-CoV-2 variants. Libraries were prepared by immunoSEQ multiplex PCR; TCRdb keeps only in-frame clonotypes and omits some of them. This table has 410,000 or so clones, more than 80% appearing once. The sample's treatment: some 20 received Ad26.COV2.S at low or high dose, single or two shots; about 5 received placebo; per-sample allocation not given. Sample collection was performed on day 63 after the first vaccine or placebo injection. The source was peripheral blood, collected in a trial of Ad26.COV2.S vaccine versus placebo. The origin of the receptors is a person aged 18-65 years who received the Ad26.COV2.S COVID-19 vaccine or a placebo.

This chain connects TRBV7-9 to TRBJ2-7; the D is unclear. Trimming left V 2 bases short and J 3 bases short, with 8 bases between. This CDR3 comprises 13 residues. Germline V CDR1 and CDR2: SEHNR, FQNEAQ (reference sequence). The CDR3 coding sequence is TGTGCCAGCAGCTTACTACTTCACTACGAGCAGTACTTC. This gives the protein CASSLLLHYEQYF.

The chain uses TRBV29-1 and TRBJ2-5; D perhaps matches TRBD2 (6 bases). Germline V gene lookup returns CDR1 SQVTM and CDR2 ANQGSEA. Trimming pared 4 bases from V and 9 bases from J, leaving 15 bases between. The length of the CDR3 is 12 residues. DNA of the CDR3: TGCAGCGTTGGGGGGGTGCCCTATCCCCAGTACTTC. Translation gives CSVGGVPYPQYF.

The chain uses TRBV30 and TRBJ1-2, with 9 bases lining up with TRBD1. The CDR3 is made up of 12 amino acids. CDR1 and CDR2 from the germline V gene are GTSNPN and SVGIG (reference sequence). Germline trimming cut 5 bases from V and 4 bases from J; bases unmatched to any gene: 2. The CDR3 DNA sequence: TGTGCCTGGGAGACAGGGGGCTATGGCTACACCTTC. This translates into CAWETGGYGYTF.

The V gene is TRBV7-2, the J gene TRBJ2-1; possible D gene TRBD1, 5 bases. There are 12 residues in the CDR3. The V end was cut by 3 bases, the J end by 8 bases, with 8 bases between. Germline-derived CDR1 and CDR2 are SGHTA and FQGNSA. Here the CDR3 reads CASSLSGYEQFF. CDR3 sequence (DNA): TGTGCCAGCAGCTTGTCAGGGTATGAGCAGTTCTTC.

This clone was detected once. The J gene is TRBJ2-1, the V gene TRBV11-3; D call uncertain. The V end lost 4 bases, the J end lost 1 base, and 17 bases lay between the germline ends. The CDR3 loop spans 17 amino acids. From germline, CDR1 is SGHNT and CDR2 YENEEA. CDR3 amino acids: CASSYLPPMASYNEQFF. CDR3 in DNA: TGTGCCAGCAGCTATCTACCACCCATGGCGTCCTACAATGAGCAGTTCTTC.

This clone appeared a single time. This CDR3 is CASSFDREETQYF. In DNA, the CDR3 is TGCGCCAGCAGCTTCGACAGGGAAGAGACCCAGTACTTC. The rearrangement uses TRBV5-1 and TRBJ2-5; 7 bases are a match to TRBD1. The CDR3 totals 13 residues. Germline assignment: CDR1 SGHRS and CDR2 YFSETQ. Losses at the gene ends were 2 bases for V and 3 bases for J; bases not matched to a gene: 1. Together with reference TRBV5-1 and TRBJ2-5, the CDR3 gives the full variable domain: KAGVTQTPRYLIKTRGQQVTLSCSPISGHRSVSWYQQTPGQGLQFLFEYFSETQRNKGNFPGRFSGRQFSNSRSEMNVSTLELGDSALYLCASSFDREETQYFGPGTRLLVL.

The CDR3 sequence: CASSTQGPYTGELFF. The CDR3 DNA sequence: TGTGCCAGCAGCACTCAGGGCCCGTACACCGGGGAGCTGTTTTTT. The chain combines TRBV11-3 with TRBJ2-2, with D possibly being TRBD1 (5 bases). V was clipped by 5 bases and J by 3 bases, with 13 bases between them. Looked up from germline, CDR1 is SGHNT and CDR2 is YENEEA. This CDR3 spans 15 amino acids.

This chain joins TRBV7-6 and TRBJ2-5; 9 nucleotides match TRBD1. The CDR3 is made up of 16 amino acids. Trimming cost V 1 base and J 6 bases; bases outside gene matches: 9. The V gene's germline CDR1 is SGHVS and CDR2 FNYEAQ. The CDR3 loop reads CASSLDGGQGLKTQYF. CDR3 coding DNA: TGTGCCAGCAGCTTAGATGGGGGACAGGGTTTAAAGACCCAGTACTTC.

The CDR3 reads CASSPNHAGGVEQFF. Here the CDR3 DNA reads TGTGCCAGCTCACCCAACCATGCGGGGGGGGTTGAGCAGTTCTTC. The chain recombines TRBV18 with TRBJ2-1; 9 bases line up with TRBD2. The CDR3 sequence is 15 residues long. V dropped 3 bases and J dropped 9; count of bases not matched to a gene: 9. Germline lookup yields CDR1 KGHSH and CDR2 LQKENI. Full variable domain (rest looked up from reference TRBV18 and TRBJ2-1): NAGVMQNPRHLVRRRGQEARLRCSPMKGHSHVYWYRQLPEEGLKFMVYLQKENIIDESGMPKERFSAEFPKEGPSILRIQQVVRGDSAAYFCASSPNHAGGVEQFFGPGTRLTVL.

In DNA form, the CDR3 reads TGTGCCAGTAGGAGGGGGATAGGGGATGGCTACACCTTC. This encodes CASRRGIGDGYTF. V gene TRBV19 combines with J gene TRBJ1-2; TRBD1 might be the D (6 bases). CDR1 and CDR2 (germline): LNHDA, SQIVND (reference sequence). The CDR3 sequence is 13 residues long. V lost 6 bases and J lost 6, with 14 bases in between.

The CDR3 nucleotides read TGTGCCAGCAGTTTGGTCAATACGCAGTATTTT. Its translation is CASSLVNTQYF. The V and J genes are TRBV12-3 or TRBV12-4 and TRBJ2-3, with D unclear. This CDR3 contains 11 residues. V shed 3 bases and J shed 7 bases, with 5 bases lying between them.

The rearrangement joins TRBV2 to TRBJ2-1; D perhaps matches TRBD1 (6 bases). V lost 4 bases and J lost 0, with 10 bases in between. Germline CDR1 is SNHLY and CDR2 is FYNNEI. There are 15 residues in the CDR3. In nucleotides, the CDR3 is TGTGCCAGCAGTGCCAGACAGGCCTCCTACAATGAGCAGTTCTTC. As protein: CASSARQASYNEQFF.

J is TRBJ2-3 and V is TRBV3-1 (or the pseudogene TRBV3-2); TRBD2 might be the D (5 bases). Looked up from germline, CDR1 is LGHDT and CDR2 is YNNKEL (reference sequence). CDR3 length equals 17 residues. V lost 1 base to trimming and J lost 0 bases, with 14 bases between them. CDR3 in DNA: TGTGCCAGCAGCCAAGGTCAGAGGACTGGAAGCACAGATACGCAGTATTTT. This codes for CASSQGQRTGSTDTQYF.

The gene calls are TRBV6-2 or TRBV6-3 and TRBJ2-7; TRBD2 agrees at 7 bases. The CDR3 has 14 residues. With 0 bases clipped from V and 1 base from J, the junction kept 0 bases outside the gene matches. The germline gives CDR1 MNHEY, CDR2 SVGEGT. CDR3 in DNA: TGTGCCAGCAGTTACTCAGCGGGGTCCTACGAGCAGTACTTC. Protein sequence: CASSYSAGSYEQYF.

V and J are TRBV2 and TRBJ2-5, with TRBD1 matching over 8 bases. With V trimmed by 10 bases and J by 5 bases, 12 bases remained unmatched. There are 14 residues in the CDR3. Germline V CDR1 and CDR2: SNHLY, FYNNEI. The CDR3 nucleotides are TGTGCCACTCCAGGGGGCAGGGGCGTGGAGACCCAGTACTTC. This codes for CATPGGRGVETQYF. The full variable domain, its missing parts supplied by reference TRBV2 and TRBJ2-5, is EPEVTQTPSHQVTQMGQEVILRCVPISNHLYFYWYRQILGQKVEFLVSFYNNEISEKSEIFDDQFSVERPDGSNFTLKIRSTKLEDSAMYFCATPGGRGVETQYFGPGTRLLVL.

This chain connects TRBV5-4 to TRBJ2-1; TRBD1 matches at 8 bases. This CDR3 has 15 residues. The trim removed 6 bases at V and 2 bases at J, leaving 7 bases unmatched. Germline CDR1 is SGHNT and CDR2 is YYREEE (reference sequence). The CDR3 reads CASTFRQGPYNEQFF. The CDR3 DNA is TGTGCCAGCACCTTTCGACAGGGGCCCTACAATGAGCAGTTCTTC.

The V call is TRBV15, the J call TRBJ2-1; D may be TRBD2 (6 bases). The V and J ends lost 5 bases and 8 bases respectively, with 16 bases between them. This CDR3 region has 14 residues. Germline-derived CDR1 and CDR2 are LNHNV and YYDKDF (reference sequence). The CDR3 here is CATSGGLGEDEQFF. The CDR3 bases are TGTGCCACCAGCGGTGGACTGGGGGAGGATGAGCAGTTCTTC.

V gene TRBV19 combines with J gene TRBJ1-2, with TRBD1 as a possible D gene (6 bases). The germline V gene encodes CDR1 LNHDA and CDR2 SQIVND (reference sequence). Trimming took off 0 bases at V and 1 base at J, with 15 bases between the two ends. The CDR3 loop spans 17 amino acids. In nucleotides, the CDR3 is TGTGCCAGTAGTATAGAAGCCTCTCCGGGACATAACTATGGCTACACCTTC. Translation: CASSIEASPGHNYGYTF.

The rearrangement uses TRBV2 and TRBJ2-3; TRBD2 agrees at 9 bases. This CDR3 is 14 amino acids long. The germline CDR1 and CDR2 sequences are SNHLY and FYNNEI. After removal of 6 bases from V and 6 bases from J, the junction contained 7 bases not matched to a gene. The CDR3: CASSPAGGFDTQYF. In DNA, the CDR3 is TGTGCCAGCAGCCCAGCGGGAGGTTTTGATACGCAGTATTTT. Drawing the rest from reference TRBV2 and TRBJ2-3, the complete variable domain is EPEVTQTPSHQVTQMGQEVILRCVPISNHLYFYWYRQILGQKVEFLVSFYNNEISEKSEIFDDQFSVERPDGSNFTLKIRSTKLEDSAMYFCASSPAGGFDTQYFGPGTRLTVL.

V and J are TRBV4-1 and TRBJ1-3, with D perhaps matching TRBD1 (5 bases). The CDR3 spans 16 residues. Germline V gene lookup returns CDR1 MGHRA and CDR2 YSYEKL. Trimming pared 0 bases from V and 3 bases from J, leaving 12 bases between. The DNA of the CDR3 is TGCGCCAGCAGCCAAGATGGGGGTATGGGTGGAAACACCATATATTTT. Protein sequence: CASSQDGGMGGNTIYF.

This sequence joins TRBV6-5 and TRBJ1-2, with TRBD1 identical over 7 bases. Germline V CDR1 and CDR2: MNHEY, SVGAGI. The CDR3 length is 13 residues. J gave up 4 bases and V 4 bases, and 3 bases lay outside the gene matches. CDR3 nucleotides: TGTGCCAGCAGTTCCTGGGACAGCTATGGCTACACCTTC. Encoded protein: CASSSWDSYGYTF.

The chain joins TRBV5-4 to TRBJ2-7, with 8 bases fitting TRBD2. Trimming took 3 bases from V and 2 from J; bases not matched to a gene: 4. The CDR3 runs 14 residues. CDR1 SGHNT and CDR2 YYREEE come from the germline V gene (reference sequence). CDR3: CASSSGTSPYEQYF. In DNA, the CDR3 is TGTGCCAGCAGCTCCGGGACTAGTCCCTACGAGCAGTACTTC.

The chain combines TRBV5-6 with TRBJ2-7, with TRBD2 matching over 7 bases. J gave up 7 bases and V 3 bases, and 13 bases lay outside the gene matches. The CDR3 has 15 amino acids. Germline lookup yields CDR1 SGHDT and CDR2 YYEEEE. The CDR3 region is CASSYGTSPGGEQYF. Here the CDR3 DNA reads TGTGCCAGCAGCTATGGAACTAGCCCCGGGGGGGAGCAGTACTTC.